The sequence of this T cell receptor (beta chain) was determined in a study of blood T cell repertoires in COVID-19. The CDR3 has 15 amino acids. Germline V lookup: CDR1 SGDLS, CDR2 YYNGEE. The V end was cut by 0 bases, the J end by 0 bases, with 7 bases between. Profiled with immunoSEQ multiplex PCR; TCRdb holds only in-frame clones, not every one. The table records about 230,000 clones, approximately 87% of them present only once. This clone is a singleton in its sample. V is TRBV9 and J is TRBJ2-1, with D hard to call. The receptor's source is a woman in her 50s in a cohort exposed to, infected with or recovered from COVID-19 (not recorded which). Sequencing was performed on PBMCs or T cells enriched from blood (not recorded which). CDR3 bases: TGTGCCAGCAGCGTAGGACTGAGCTCCTACAATGAGCAGTTCTTC. Protein sequence: CASSVGLSSYNEQFF.